These 10 T cell receptor beta chains originate from one sample sequenced in a study of T cell clonality in common variable immunodeficiency. The assay was immunoSEQ multiplex PCR, and TCRdb's table has in-frame clones only and misses some. The record shows 40,000 to 55,000 clones for this sample, with no singletons present. Material: peripheral blood mononuclear cells. All receptors derive from a person between 18 and 75 years old in good health.

This clone appeared many times. The CDR3 bases that were read are TGTGCCACTAAGGACAGGGGGCCTCTCGAG. Translating it yields CATKDRGPLE. The full-length CDR3 reads as CATKDRGPLEQYF. The chain couples TRBV2 to TRBJ2-7, with 11 bases fitting TRBD1. The read terminates 3 residues ahead of where the CDR3 ends, so the germline J gene completes it. The germline V gene has CDR1 SNHLY and CDR2 FYNNEI. The length of the CDR3 is 13 residues. J gave up 6 bases and V 10 bases, and 8 bases lay outside the gene matches.

Ten or more counts support this clone. The CDR3 extends 3 residues past the end of the read, so its final part is completed from the germline J gene. This chain connects TRBV2 to TRBJ2-5; D is possibly TRBD1 (5 bases). The V end lost 5 bases, the J end lost 5 bases, and 12 bases lay between the germline ends. Germline CDR1 reads SNHLY; CDR2 reads FYNNEI. The CDR3 has 13 residues. CDR3 loop: CASSYDSRETQYF. The CDR3 DNA, read in part, is TGTGCCAGCAGTTACGACAGTCGCGAGACC.

The sample holds many counts of this clone. The read ends 3 residues before the CDR3 terminus; that terminus is restored from the germline J gene. V usage is TRBV9 and J usage is TRBJ2-1; 7 bases match TRBD2. Trimming at V came to 2 bases and at J to 4 bases, leaving 9 bases not matched to a gene. The CDR3 is 16 amino acids. CDR1 SGDLS and CDR2 YYNGEE come from the germline V gene. The sequenced CDR3 bases are TGTGCCAGCAGCGTTACCCCCGGGACTACTTACAATGAG. This gives the protein CASSVTPGTTYNE. The whole CDR3 protein reads CASSVTPGTTYNEQFF.

This clone showed up just a few times. The CDR3 end lies 3 residues beyond the end of the read and is filled in from the germline J gene. The chain has TRBV6-4 and TRBJ1-2, with D tentatively TRBD1 (6 bases). The CDR3 runs 15 residues. CDR1 is MRHNA and CDR2 is SNTAGT in the germline V gene. The sequenced part of the CDR3 DNA is TGTGCCAGCAGTGACTCTGGGGGTGGGGGCGATGAC. Translating it yields CASSDSGGGGDD. In full, the CDR3 is CASSDSGGGGDDYTF.

This clone was seen at least ten times. The read stops 3 residues short of the end of the CDR3; the missing end is completed from the germline J gene. The chain recombines TRBV5-1 with TRBJ1-5; TRBD1 matches at 8 bases. Trimming removed 0 bases from V and 7 bases from J; junction bases left unmatched: 12. The V gene's germline CDR1 is SGHRS and CDR2 YFSETQ. The CDR3 is 17 amino acids. The CDR3 loop reads CASSLAPGSGGDQPQHF. The sequenced CDR3 bases are TGCGCCAGCAGCTTGGCCCCGGGATCAGGGGGCGACCAGCCC.

This clone was counted ten times or more. The read stops 3 residues short of the end of the CDR3; the missing end is completed from the germline J gene. The chain has TRBV20-1 and TRBJ2-3, with 13 bases fitting TRBD2. V shed 2 bases, J shed 2 bases, and the junction held 4 bases outside the gene matches. The CDR3 sequence is 16 residues long. Germline CDR1 is DFQATT and CDR2 is SNEGSKA (reference sequence). The sequenced CDR3 bases are TGCAGTGCTAGACGACTAGCGGGGGGTCACACAGATACG. Translating it yields CSARRLAGGHTDT. The entire CDR3 protein is CSARRLAGGHTDTQYF.

This clone has just a few counts. Sequencing ends 3 residues short of the CDR3 end; the germline J gene provides the rest. The gene calls are TRBV7-9 and TRBJ2-3, with D possibly being TRBD2 (6 bases). V was pared by 1 base and J by 4 bases, with 12 bases between. Germline assignment: CDR1 SEHNR and CDR2 FQNEAQ (reference sequence). The CDR3 contains 15 residues. The sequenced part of the CDR3 DNA is TGTGCCAGCAGCTTAGTGACGGGGGTCGCAGATACG. This sequence encodes CASSLVTGVADT. In full, the CDR3 reads CASSLVTGVADTQYF.

Ten or more counts support this clone. The observed sequence ends 3 residues before the CDR3 terminus, with the missing tail filled in from the germline J gene. The J gene is TRBJ1-5, the V gene TRBV7-2; D remains unclear. The CDR3 spans 13 residues. V was pared by 1 base and J by 6 bases, with 7 bases between. The germline gives CDR1 SGHTA, CDR2 FQGNSA. The sequenced CDR3 bases are TGTGCCAGCAGCTTAGGCGCCCCTCAGCCC. This gives the protein CASSLGAPQP. The whole CDR3 is CASSLGAPQPQHF. The full variable domain, in which reference TRBV7-2 and TRBJ1-5 provide the parts outside the CDR3, is GAGVSQSPSNKVTEKGKDVELRCDPISGHTALYWYRQSLGQGLEFLIYFQGNSAPDKSGLPSDRFSAERTGGSVSTLTIQRTQQEDSAVYLCASSLGAPQPQHFGDGTRLSIL.

This clone occurred many times. The read terminates 3 residues before the CDR3 end, so the remaining end is supplied by the germline J gene. J is TRBJ1-2 and V is TRBV18; 9 nucleotides align to TRBD1. Germline CDR1 and CDR2: KGHSH and LQKENI. V lost 3 bases, J lost 1 base, and 6 bases stayed unmatched. The length of the CDR3 is 16 residues. The CDR3 bases that were read are TGTGCCAGCTCACCTGGGACAGGGACTTTTAACTATGGC. Translated: CASSPGTGTFNYG. The whole CDR3 protein is CASSPGTGTFNYGYTF.

This clone was counted ten times or more. The sequence runs out 3 residues before the end of the CDR3; the remainder is reconstructed from the germline J gene. This chain joins TRBV5-1 and TRBJ1-1; D remains unclear. The length of the CDR3 is 13 residues. V was clipped by 1 base and J by 7 bases, with 11 bases between them. CDR1 is SGHRS, CDR2 YFSETQ, per germline. CDR3: CASSLLASLEAFF. The CDR3 DNA, read in part, is TGCGCCAGCAGCTTGCTTGCGTCCCTTGAA. The full variable domain, rest sourced from reference TRBV5-1 and TRBJ1-1, is KAGVTQTPRYLIKTRGQQVTLSCSPISGHRSVSWYQQTPGQGLQFLFEYFSETQRNKGNFPGRFSGRQFSNSRSEMNVSTLELGDSALYLCASSLLASLEAFFGQGTRLTVV.